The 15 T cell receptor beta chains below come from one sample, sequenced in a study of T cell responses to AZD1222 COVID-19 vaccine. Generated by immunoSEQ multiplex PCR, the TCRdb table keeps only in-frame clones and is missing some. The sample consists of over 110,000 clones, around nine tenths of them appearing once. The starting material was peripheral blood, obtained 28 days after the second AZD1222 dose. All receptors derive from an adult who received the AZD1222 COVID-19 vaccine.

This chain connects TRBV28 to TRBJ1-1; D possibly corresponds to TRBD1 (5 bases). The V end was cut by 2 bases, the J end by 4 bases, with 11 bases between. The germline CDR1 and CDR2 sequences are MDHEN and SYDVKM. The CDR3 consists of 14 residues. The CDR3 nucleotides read TGTGCCAGCAGTTTACGGGGGTCTATCACTGAAGCTTTCTTT. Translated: CASSLRGSITEAFF.

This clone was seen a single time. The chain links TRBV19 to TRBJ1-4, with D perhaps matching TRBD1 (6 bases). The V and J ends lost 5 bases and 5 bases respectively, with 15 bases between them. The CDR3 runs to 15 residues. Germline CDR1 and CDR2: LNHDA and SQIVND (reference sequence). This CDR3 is CASSPIRGQNEKLFF. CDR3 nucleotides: TGTGCCAGTAGTCCAATCAGGGGACAAAATGAAAAACTGTTTTTT.

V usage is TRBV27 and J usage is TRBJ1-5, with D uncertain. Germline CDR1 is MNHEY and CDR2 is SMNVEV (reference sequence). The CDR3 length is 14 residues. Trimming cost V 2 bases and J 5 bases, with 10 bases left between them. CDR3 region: CASSLRSPHQPQHF. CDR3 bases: TGTGCCAGCAGTTTAAGGTCACCGCATCAGCCCCAGCATTTT.

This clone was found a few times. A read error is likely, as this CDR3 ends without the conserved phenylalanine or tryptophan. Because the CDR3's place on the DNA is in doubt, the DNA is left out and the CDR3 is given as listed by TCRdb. The CDR3 spells CASSSGTVL. The chain uses TRBV7-8 and TRBJ1-3. Both ends counted, the CDR3 spans 9 residues. Per the germline V gene, CDR1 is SGHVS and CDR2 is FQNEAQ.

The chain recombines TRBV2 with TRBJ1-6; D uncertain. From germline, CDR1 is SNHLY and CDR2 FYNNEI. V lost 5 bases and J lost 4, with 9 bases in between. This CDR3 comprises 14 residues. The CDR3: CASSRLGYNSPLHF. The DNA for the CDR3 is TGTGCCAGCAGTCGCCTTGGATATAATTCACCCCTCCACTTT.

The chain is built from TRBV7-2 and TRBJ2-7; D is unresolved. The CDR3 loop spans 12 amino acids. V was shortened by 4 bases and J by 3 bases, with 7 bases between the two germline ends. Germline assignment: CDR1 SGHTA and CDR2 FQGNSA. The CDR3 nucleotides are TGTGCCAGCAGCTCCCGTTTCTACGAGCAGTACTTC. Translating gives CASSSRFYEQYF.

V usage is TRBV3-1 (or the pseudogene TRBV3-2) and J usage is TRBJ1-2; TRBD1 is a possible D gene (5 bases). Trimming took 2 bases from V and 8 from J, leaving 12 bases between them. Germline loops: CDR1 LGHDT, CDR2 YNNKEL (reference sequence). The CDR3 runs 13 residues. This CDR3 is CASSQQEGIGYTF. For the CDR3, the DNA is TGTGCCAGCAGCCAACAGGAGGGGATCGGCTACACCTTC.

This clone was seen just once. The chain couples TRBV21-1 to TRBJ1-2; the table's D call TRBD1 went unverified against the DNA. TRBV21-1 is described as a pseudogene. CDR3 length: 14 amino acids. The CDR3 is CASSKDHSNYGYTF. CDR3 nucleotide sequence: TGTGCCAGCAGCAAAGATCACAGTAACTATGGCTACACCTTC.

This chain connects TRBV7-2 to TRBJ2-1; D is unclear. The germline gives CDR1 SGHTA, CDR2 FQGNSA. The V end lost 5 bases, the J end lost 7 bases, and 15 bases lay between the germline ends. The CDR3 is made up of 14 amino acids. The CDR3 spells CASSPVSARNEQFF. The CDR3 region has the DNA TGTGCCAGCAGCCCCGTTTCCGCGAGGAATGAGCAGTTCTTC.

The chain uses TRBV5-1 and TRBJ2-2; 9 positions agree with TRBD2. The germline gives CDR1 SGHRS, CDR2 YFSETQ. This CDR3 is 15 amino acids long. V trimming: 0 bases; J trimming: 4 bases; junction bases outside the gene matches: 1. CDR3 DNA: TGCGCCAGCAGCTTGGCACTAGCGGGCACCGGGGAGCTGTTTTTT. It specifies CASSLALAGTGELFF.

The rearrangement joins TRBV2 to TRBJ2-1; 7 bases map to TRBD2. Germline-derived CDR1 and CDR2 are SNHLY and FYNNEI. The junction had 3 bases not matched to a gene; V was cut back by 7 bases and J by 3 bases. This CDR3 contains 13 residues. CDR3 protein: CASTGGYYNEQFF. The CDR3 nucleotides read TGTGCCAGCACGGGAGGCTACTACAATGAGCAGTTCTTC.

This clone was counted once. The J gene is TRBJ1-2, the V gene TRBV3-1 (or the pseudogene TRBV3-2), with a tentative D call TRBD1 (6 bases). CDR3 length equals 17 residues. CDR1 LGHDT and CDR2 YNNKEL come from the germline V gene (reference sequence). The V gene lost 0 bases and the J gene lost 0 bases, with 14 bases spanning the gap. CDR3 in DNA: TGTGCCAGCAGCCAAGACCAAGGGGGTCTAACTAACTATGGCTACACCTTC. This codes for CASSQDQGGLTNYGYTF.

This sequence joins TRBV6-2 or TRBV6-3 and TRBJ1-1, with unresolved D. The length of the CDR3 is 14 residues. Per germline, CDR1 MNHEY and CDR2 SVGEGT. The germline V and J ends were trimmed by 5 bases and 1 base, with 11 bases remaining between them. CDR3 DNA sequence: TGTGCCAGCAGTACGAGGACGGGGAACACTGAAGCTTTCTTT. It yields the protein CASSTRTGNTEAFF.

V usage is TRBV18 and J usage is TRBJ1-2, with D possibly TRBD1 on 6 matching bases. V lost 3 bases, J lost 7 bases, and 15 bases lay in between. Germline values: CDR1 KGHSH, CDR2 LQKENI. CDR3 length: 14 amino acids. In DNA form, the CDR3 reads TGTGCCAGCTCACCTGGAATGGACAGCTCTGGCTACACCTTC. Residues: CASSPGMDSSGYTF.

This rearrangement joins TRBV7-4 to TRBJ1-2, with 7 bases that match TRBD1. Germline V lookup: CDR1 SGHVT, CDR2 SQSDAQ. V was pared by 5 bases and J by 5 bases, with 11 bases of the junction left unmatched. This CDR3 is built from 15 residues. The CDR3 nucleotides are TGTGCCAGCAGCGGACACAGGGGCCTGGGGTATGGCTACACCTTC. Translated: CASSGHRGLGYGYTF.